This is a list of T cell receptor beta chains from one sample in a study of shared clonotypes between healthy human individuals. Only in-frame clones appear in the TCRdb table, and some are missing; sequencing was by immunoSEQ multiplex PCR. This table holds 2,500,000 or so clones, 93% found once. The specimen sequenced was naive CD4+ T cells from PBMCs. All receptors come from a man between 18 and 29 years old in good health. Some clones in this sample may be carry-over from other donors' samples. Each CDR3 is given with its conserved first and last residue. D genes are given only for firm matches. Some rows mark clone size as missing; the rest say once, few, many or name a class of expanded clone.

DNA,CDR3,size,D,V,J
TGTGCCAGCAGGGGGGACAGGGGCCCAGATACGCAGTATTTT,CASRGDRGPDTQYF,-,TRBD1,TRBV6-1,TRBJ2-3
TGTGCAACCTCTGCTTCCTACAATGAGCAGTTCTTC,CATSASYNEQFF,-,-,TRBV30,TRBJ2-1
TGTGCCAGCAGAATAGCGGGAACCGGGGCGGTCGAGCAGTACTTC,CASRIAGTGAVEQYF,-,TRBD2,TRBV6-6,TRBJ2-7
TGTGCCAGTAGGAGCCTGAGGAACGAGCAGTACTTC,CASRSLRNEQYF,-,-,TRBV19,TRBJ2-7
TGTGCCAGCAGCGTAGTACCCTCTGGGGCCAACGTCCTGACTTTC,CASSVVPSGANVLTF,few,-,TRBV9,TRBJ2-6
TGCGCCAGCAGCTTTTGGGCAGCCCGGAGTACAGATACGCAGTATTTT,CASSFWAARSTDTQYF,-,-,TRBV5-1,TRBJ2-3
TGTGCCAGCAGCCGCAGGACAGGGCTCACCGGGGAGCTGTTTTTT,CASSRRTGLTGELFF,once,TRBD1,TRBV7-3,TRBJ2-2
TGTGCCAGCTCACAAGGTGAGGGATACGAGCAGTACTTC,CASSQGEGYEQYF,-,-,TRBV18,TRBJ2-7
TGTGCCAGCATTTGGGGGGGGTCTGGGGCCAACGTCCTGACTTTC,CASIWGGSGANVLTF,-,TRBD2,TRBV6-6,TRBJ2-6
TGTGCCAGCACCTCAGGGGGGGGCGTTTACACTGAAGCTTTCTTT,CASTSGGGVYTEAFF,-,TRBD1,TRBV6-6,TRBJ1-1
TGTGCCAGCAGTTACTCGAATAGCAATCAGCCCCAGCATTTT,CASSYSNSNQPQHF,-,-,TRBV6-5,TRBJ1-5
TGTGCCAGCAGGTTCGACAGGGGGCGAGGATACGAGCAGTACTTC,CASRFDRGRGYEQYF,-,TRBD1,TRBV7-2,TRBJ2-7
TGTGCCTGGATGGGAGGGGAGACCCAGTACTTC,CAWMGGETQYF,-,TRBD2,TRBV30,TRBJ2-5
TGTGCCAGCAGTGTACAGGGCCGCCCGGCTGAAGCTTTCTTT,CASSVQGRPAEAFF,-,-,TRBV28,TRBJ1-1
TGTGCCAGCAGCCTGATTCTGGTGGAAAACACCATATATTTT,CASSLILVENTIYF,-,-,TRBV7-9,TRBJ1-3
TGTGCCAGCAGCTTAGGGGCAGCCAGGGACACTGAAGCTTTCTTT,CASSLGAARDTEAFF,-,-,TRBV7-2,TRBJ1-1
TGTGCCAGCAGTACCTGGGACAGGGTAGGTGGCTACACCTTC,CASSTWDRVGGYTF,-,TRBD1,TRBV27,TRBJ1-2
TGTGCCAGCAGCGTAGTTGGGACCCACCGGGGCCGGGATCGAGGCTCCTACAATGAGCAGTTCTTC,CASSVVGTHRGRDRGSYNEQFF,-,-,TRBV9,TRBJ2-1
TGCGCCAGCAGCTTGTCACACTCTGGAAACACCATATATTTT,CASSLSHSGNTIYF,-,-,TRBV5-1,TRBJ1-3
TGTGCCTGGAGCCTATTTGGGGCGGTGGGTGGCTACACCTTC,CAWSLFGAVGGYTF,-,-,TRBV30,TRBJ1-2
TGTGCCAGCAGTGAATACATCAGGGGGGTCTACAATGAGCAGTTCTTC,CASSEYIRGVYNEQFF,-,-,TRBV6-1,TRBJ2-1
TGTGCCAGCAGCTTAGGGGGACAGGGGAGGTTTTACGAGCAGTACTTC,CASSLGGQGRFYEQYF,-,TRBD1,TRBV11-2,TRBJ2-7
TGCGCCAGCAGCTTGGATGCAAACACCATATATTTT,CASSLDANTIYF,-,-,TRBV5-1,TRBJ1-3
TGCGCCAGCAGCCGAGGGAGGGGAGGAGTCTCCTACAATGAGCAGTTCTTC,CASSRGRGGVSYNEQFF,-,TRBD2,TRBV4-3,TRBJ2-1
TGTGCCAGCAGCCCTGACAGGGGGCTCTCCTACGAGCAGTACTTC,CASSPDRGLSYEQYF,-,TRBD1,TRBV7-2,TRBJ2-7
TGCGCCAGCAGCTTGGCAGGGCTAGCGGGAGGTAGAGTCACAGATACGCAGTATTTT,CASSLAGLAGGRVTDTQYF,-,TRBD2,TRBV5-1,TRBJ2-3
TGCGCCAGCAGCCCGCCTCCCGTTGCGGATACGCAGTATTTT,CASSPPPVADTQYF,-,-,TRBV4-1,TRBJ2-3
TGTGCCAGCAGCCTCAACACAGGGCCCTTTAGTACCTACGAGCAGTACTTC,CASSLNTGPFSTYEQYF,-,-,TRBV27,TRBJ2-7
TGTGCCCCCCCCTCCGGGACTAGAGTGGGCGAGCAGTACTTC,CAPPSGTRVGEQYF,-,TRBD2,TRBV7-6,TRBJ2-7
TGTGCCAGCAGCCTCTCCAGGGGTTTGGAGCAGTACTTC,CASSLSRGLEQYF,-,-,TRBV7-2,TRBJ2-7
TGTGCCAGCAGTTCGGCTACAGGGGCCTACGAGCAGTACTTC,CASSSATGAYEQYF,-,TRBD1,TRBV28,TRBJ2-7
TGTGCCAGCAGCTTGGGGGGACTAGCGGGCACAGATACGCAGTATTTT,CASSLGGLAGTDTQYF,-,TRBD2,TRBV7-2,TRBJ2-3
TGTGCCAGCAGCCTGGGACAGGGTGTGCGAGAGACCCAGTACTTC,CASSLGQGVRETQYF,-,TRBD1,TRBV5-4,TRBJ2-5
TGTGCCGACAGGGTTGGAAACAATCAGCCCCAGCATTTT,CADRVGNNQPQHF,-,TRBD1,TRBV11-2,TRBJ1-5
TGTGCCTGGAGTGTACCCGCAGGGGGCGGGTATGGCTACACCTTC,CAWSVPAGGGYGYTF,-,TRBD1,TRBV30,TRBJ1-2
TGTGCCAGCAGTAGGCAGTACGGAGAGACCCAGTACTTC,CASSRQYGETQYF,-,-,TRBV28,TRBJ2-5
TGCGCCAGCAGCTTTCCCTCAGCAGGCTCTGGGGCCAACGTCCTGACTTTC,CASSFPSAGSGANVLTF,-,-,TRBV5-1,TRBJ2-6
TGTGCCACCAGCGAGGGGCCTGCCTTCAATCAGCCCCAGCATTTT,CATSEGPAFNQPQHF,-,-,TRBV15,TRBJ1-5
TGTGCCAGCAGTTACTCCGGGAAGCGGCAGTTCTTC,CASSYSGKRQFF,-,-,TRBV6-5,TRBJ2-1
TGTGCCAGCAGCCAAGTTGTATCGGTTAAAGCTTTCTTT,CASSQVVSVKAFF,few,-,TRBV14,TRBJ1-1
TGTGCCAGCAGTCTAACTAGCGGGACTCACAATGAGCAGTTCTTC,CASSLTSGTHNEQFF,-,TRBD2,TRBV4-2,TRBJ2-1